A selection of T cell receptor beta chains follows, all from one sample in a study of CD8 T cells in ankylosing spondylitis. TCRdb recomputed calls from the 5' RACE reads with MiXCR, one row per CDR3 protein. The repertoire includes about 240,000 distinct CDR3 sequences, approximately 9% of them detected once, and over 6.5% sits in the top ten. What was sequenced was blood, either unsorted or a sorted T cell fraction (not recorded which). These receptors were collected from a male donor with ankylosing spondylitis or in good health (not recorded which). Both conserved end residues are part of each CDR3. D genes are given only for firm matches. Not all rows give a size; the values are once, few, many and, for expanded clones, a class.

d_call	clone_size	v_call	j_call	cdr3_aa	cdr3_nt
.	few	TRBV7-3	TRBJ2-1	CASSLTAGEEQFF	TGTGCCAGCAGCTTAACAGCAGGCGAGGAGCAGTTCTTC
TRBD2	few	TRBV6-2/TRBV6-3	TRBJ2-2	CASSLTPSGGSTGELFF	TGTGCCAGCAGCCTAACCCCTAGCGGGGGGAGTACCGGGGAGCTGTTTTTT
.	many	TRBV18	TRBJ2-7	CASSSGTPEQYF	TGTGCCAGCTCTTCCGGGACCCCAGAGCAGTACTTC
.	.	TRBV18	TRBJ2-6	CASSRESGEVLTF	TGTGCCAGCTCACGCGAGTCAGGCGAAGTCCTGACTTTC
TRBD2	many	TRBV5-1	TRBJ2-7	CASSLSGLATDEQYF	TGCGCCAGCAGCTTGTCGGGACTAGCGACGGACGAGCAGTACTTC
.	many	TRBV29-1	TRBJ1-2	CSVRDPGNYGYTF	TGCAGCGTCCGGGACCCCGGGAACTATGGCTACACCTTC
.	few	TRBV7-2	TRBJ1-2	CASSLGGLGGYTF	TGTGCCAGCAGCTTGGGGGGTTTAGGTGGCTACACCTTC
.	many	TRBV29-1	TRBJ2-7	CSVGESSGGEQYF	TGCAGCGTTGGGGAGTCCTCAGGCGGCGAGCAGTACTTC
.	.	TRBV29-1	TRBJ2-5	CSVEGVTRHYGETQYF	TGCAGCGTTGAAGGGGTCACCAGGCATTACGGAGAGACCCAGTACTTC
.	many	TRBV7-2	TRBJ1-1	CASSFRNPDTEAFF	TGTGCCAGCAGCTTCCGAAACCCCGACACTGAAGCTTTCTTT
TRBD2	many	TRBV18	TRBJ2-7	CASSPRLAGGVEQYF	TGTGCCAGCTCACCACGACTAGCGGGAGGCGTCGAGCAGTACTTC
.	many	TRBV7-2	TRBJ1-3	CASSLAAIPPGNTIYF	TGTGCCAGCAGCTTAGCGGCAATACCCCCTGGAAACACCATATATTTT
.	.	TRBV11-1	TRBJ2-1	CASSEPGGEAQFF	TGTGCCAGCAGCGAGCCCGGGGGAGAAGCCCAGTTCTTC
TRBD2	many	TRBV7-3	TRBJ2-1	CASSQLAGGGNEQFF	TGTGCCAGCAGCCAGCTAGCGGGAGGGGGGAATGAGCAGTTCTTC
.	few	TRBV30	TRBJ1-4	CAWSVGTTNEKLFF	TGTGCCTGGAGTGTAGGGACAACTAATGAAAAACTGTTTTTT
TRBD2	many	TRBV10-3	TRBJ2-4	CASSQGLAGGLAKNIQYF	TGTGCCAGCAGTCAGGGACTAGCGGGGGGTCTAGCCAAAAACATTCAGTACTTC
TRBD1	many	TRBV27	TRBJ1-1	CASSPLAGGEVPEAFF	TGTGCCAGCAGTCCACTCGCAGGGGGGGAGGTCCCTGAAGCTTTCTTT
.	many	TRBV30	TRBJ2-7	CAWTSPSYEQYF	TGTGCCTGGACTTCACCCTCCTACGAGCAGTACTTC
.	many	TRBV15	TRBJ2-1	CAIEGREKNEQFF	TGTGCCATCGAAGGGCGGGAAAAAAATGAGCAGTTCTTC
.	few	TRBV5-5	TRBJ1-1	CASNTGGTNTEAFF	TGTGCCAGCAATACGGGGGGGACGAACACTGAAGCTTTCTTT
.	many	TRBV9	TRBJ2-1	CASSVGQGNYEQFF	TGTGCCAGCAGCGTAGGGCAGGGAAACTATGAGCAGTTCTTC
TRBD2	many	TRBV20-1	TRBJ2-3	CSASGWREKDTQYF	TGCAGTGCTAGCGGCTGGCGGGAGAAAGATACGCAGTATTTT
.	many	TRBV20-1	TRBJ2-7	CSARDGREGYEQYF	TGCAGTGCTAGAGATGGCAGGGAAGGTTACGAGCAGTACTTC
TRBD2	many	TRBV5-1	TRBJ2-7	CASSLTSGPYEQYF	TGCGCCAGCAGCTTGACTAGCGGGCCATACGAGCAGTACTTC
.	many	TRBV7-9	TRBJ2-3	CASSSSTVRDTQYF	TGTGCCAGCAGCTCCTCAACTGTGAGAGATACGCAGTATTTT
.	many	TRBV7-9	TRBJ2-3	CASRKAETSTDTQYF	TGTGCCAGCAGAAAAGCGGAGACTAGCACAGATACGCAGTATTTT
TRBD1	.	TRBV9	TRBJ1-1	CASSETGTTEAFF	TGTGCCAGCAGCGAGACAGGGACCACTGAAGCTTTCTTT
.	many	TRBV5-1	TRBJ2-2	CASSPGPSTGELFF	TGCGCCAGCAGCCCAGGGCCCTCCACCGGGGAGCTGTTTTTT
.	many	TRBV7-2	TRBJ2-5	CASSLNGVKETQYF	TGTGCCAGCAGCCTCAACGGGGTCAAAGAGACCCAGTACTTC
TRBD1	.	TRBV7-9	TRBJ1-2	CASSSDRDGYTF	TGTGCCAGCAGCTCTGACAGGGATGGCTACACCTTC
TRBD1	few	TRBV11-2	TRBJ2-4	CASRLSRGTKNIQYF	TGTGCCAGCAGGCTAAGCAGGGGGACCAAAAACATTCAGTACTTC
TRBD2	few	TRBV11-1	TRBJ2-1	CASSLSSGRAGSYNEQFF	TGTGCCAGCAGCTTGAGTAGCGGGAGGGCCGGGTCCTACAATGAGCAGTTCTTC
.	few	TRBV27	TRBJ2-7	CASSSSYGSYEQYF	TGTGCCAGCAGTTCTTCTTACGGCAGCTACGAGCAGTACTTC
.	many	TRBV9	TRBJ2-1	CASSVVDSGEQFF	TGTGCCAGCAGCGTAGTGGACTCCGGGGAGCAGTTCTTC
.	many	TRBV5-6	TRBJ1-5	CASSTRPGQPQHF	TGTGCCAGCAGCACGAGACCGGGACAGCCCCAGCATTTT
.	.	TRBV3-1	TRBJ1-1	CASSPRRGRTEAFF	TGTGCCAGCAGCCCCCGTAGAGGGAGGACTGAAGCTTTCTTT
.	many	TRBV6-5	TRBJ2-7	CASSNGGYSYEQYF	TGTGCCAGCAGTAACGGCGGGTACTCCTACGAGCAGTACTTC
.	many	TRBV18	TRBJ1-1	CASSQGNTEAFF	TGTGCCAGCTCACAGGGGAACACTGAAGCTTTCTTT
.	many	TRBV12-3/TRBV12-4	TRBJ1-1	CASSLRDGREAFF	TGTGCCAGCAGTTTGAGGGACGGGCGTGAAGCTTTCTTT
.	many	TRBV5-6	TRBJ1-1	CASSSRGSNTEAFF	TGTGCCAGCAGCTCCCGGGGGAGTAACACTGAAGCTTTCTTT
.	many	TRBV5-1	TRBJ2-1	CASSPTDSYNEQFF	TGCGCCAGCAGCCCGACTGATTCCTACAATGAGCAGTTCTTC
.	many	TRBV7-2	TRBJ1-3	CASSLWGSGNTIYF	TGTGCCAGCAGCTTATGGGGATCTGGAAACACCATATATTTT
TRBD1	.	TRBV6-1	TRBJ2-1	CASSAGTGINEQFF	TGTGCCAGCAGTGCCGGGACAGGAATCAATGAGCAGTTCTTC
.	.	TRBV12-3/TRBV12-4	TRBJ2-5	CASSDTGPQETQYF	TGTGCCAGCAGTGACACGGGGCCCCAAGAGACCCAGTACTTC
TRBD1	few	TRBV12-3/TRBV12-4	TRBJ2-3	CASSLRGGTGEDTQYF	TGTGCCAGCAGCCTACGGGGCGGGACAGGGGAAGATACGCAGTATTTT
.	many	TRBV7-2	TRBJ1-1	CASSLGAELEAFF	TGTGCCAGCAGCTTAGGAGCGGAGCTTGAAGCTTTCTTT
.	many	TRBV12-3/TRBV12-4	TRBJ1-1	CASSKIGSGPTEAFF	TGTGCCAGCAGCAAAATCGGCTCCGGGCCGACAGAAGCTTTCTTT
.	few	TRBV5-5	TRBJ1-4	CASSSWGQAIANEKLFF	TGTGCCAGCAGCTCCTGGGGGCAGGCCATTGCTAATGAAAAACTGTTTTTT
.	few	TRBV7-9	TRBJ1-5	CASSSLANNQPQHF	TGTGCCAGCAGCTCTTTGGCTAACAATCAGCCCCAGCATTTT
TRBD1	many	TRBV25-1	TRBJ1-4	CASSEPGTGHEKLFF	TGTGCCAGCAGTGAGCCCGGGACAGGGCATGAAAAACTGTTTTTT
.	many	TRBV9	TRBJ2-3	CASSVGSFDTDTQYF	TGTGCCAGCAGCGTAGGCAGTTTTGACACAGATACGCAGTATTTT
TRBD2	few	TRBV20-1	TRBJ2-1	CSAPNGGRAPSSYNEQFF	TGCAGTGCTCCCAATGGCGGGAGGGCCCCCTCCTCCTACAATGAGCAGTTCTTC
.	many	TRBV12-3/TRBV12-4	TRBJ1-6	CASSSALRDSPLHF	TGTGCCAGCAGTTCGGCATTGAGGGATTCACCCCTCCACTTT
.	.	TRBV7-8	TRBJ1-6	CASSSGDGGSPLHF	TGTGCCAGCAGCTCGGGGGACGGAGGCTCACCCCTCCACTTT